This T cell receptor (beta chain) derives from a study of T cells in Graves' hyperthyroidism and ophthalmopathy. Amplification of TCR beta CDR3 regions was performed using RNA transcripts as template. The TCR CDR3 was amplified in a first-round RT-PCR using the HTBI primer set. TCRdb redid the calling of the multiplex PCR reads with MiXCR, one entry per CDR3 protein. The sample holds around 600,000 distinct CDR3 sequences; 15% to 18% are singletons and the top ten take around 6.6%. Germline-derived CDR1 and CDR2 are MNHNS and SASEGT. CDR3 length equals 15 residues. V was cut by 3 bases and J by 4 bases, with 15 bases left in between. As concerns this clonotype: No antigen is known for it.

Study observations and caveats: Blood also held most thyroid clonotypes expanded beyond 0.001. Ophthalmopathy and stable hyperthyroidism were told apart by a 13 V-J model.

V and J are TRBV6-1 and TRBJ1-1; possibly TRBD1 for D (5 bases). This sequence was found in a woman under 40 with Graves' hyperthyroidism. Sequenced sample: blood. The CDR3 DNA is TGTGCCAGCAGTGACGGACGGGGGTTCGGCACTGAAGCTTTCTTT. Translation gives CASSDGRGFGTEAFF.